These 3 T cell receptor beta chains were all obtained from the same sample, sequenced in a study of CD8 T cells in ankylosing spondylitis. Which antigens these TCRs recognize remains unknown. TCRdb redid the calling of the 5' RACE reads with MiXCR, one entry per CDR3 protein. The sample lists under 850,000 distinct CDR3 sequences, roughly 20% occurring once. Study results and limitations: Made up of about eight highly homologous variants, a TCR beta motif appeared characteristic of ankylosing spondylitis blood.

What was sequenced was blood, either unsorted or a sorted T cell fraction (not recorded which). These receptors were taken from a male donor with ankylosing spondylitis.

The rearrangement joins TRBV29-1 to TRBJ1-1, with D possibly matching TRBD1 (6 bases). V shed 7 bases and J shed 7 bases, with 16 bases lying between them. The CDR3 consists of 12 residues. CDR1 is SQVTM and CDR2 is ANQGSEA in the germline V gene. This chain's CDR3 is CSGSGAPHEAFF. DNA of the CDR3: TGCAGCGGGTCAGGGGCACCACATGAAGCTTTCTTT.

The rearrangement links TRBV30 to TRBJ2-2, with D unclear. Trimming shortened V by 4 bases and J by 3 bases, and 6 bases separated the two germline ends. Germline CDR1 and CDR2: GTSNPN and SVGIG (reference sequence). The CDR3 is made up of 12 amino acids. CDR3 nucleotide sequence: TGTGCCTGGAACTCTTACACCGGGGAGCTGTTTTTT. This sequence encodes CAWNSYTGELFF.

The genes are TRBV12-3 or TRBV12-4 and TRBJ2-5; D ambiguous. Trimming left V 5 bases short and J 5 bases short, with 15 bases between. The CDR3 is 14 amino acids. The CDR3 reads CASSQNTLGETQYF. The CDR3 coding sequence is TGTGCCAGCAGTCAGAACACGTTAGGGGAGACCCAGTACTTC.